The clone carrying this TCR beta chain appeared a few times. As yet, its antigen is unknown. The germline CDR1 and CDR2 sequences are SGHAT and FQDESV (reference sequence). J gave up 7 bases and V 2 bases, and 13 bases lay outside the gene matches. This CDR3 spans 16 amino acids. BIOMED2 TRB-A/B primer pools were used in multiplex TRB PCR. Each CDR3 protein is one row after TCRdb ran MiXCR on the multiplex PCR reads. The sample records about 7,000 distinct CDR3 sequences, around 29% being singletons. Each TRB amplification used roughly 240-550 ng of genomic DNA from blood. The sample is drawn from a study of T and B cells in COVID-19 patients. Study details: Blood was sampled from COVID-19 patients who were either actively infected or recovered. Findings and caveats of the study: At recovery TRB diversity and richness exceeded healthy donors, after highly clonal active COVID-19 repertoires. Few blood samples existed from mildly ill patients during symptoms or early in severe cases.

Sequenced sample: blood. The TCR comes from a human donor with active COVID-19. The V gene is TRBV11-1, the J gene TRBJ1-2, with 7 positions matching TRBD1. This chain's CDR3 is CASSLSDGTAMVGYTF. In nucleotides, the CDR3 is TGTGCCAGCAGCTTATCAGACGGGACAGCTATGGTTGGCTACACCTTC.